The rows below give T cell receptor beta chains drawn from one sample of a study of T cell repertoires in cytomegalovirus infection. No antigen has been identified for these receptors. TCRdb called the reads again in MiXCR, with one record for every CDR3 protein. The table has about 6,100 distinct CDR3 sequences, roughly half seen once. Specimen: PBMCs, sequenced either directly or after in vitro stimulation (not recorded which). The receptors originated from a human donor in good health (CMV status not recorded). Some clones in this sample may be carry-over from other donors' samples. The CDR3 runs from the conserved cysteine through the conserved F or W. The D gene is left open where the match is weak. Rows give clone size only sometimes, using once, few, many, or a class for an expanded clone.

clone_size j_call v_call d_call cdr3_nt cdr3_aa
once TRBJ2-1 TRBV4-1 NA TGCGCCAGCAGCCCTTCTCCGAGCTCCTACAATGAGCAGTTCTTC CASSPSPSSYNEQFF
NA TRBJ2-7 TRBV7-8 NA TGTGCCAGCAGCTGGGACACCCCTGGCGACGAGCACTTC CASSWDTPGDEHF
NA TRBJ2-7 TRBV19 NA TGTGCCAGTAGTATAGCGGGAGTAGCCTACGATAAGTCCTTC CASSIAGVAYDKSF
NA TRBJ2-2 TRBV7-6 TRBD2 TGTGCCAGCAGCTTAGCGAGCGGGATCAGGAATATCGGGGAGCTGTTTTTT CASSLASGIRNIGELFF
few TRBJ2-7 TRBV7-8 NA TGTGCCAGCTGCGGGGACACCCCGGGCGACGAGCAGTACTTC CASCGDTPGDEQYF
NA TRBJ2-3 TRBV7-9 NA TGTGCCAGCAGCTTAAAAAGGAATTCGGGGGCCTCCACAGATACGCAGTATTTT CASSLKRNSGASTDTQYF
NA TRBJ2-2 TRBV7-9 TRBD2 TGTGCCAGCAGCCCCACTAGCGGGAGTTCATCCGGGGAGCTGTTTTTT CASSPTSGSSSGELFF
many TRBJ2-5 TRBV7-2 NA TGTGCCAGCAGCTTAAGAGGAGCTATTTGGAGACCCGAAGGGGAGACCCAGTACTTC CASSLRGAIWRPEGETQYF
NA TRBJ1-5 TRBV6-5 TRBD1 TGTGCCAGCAGCCTGGGACAGAAGAATCATCCCCTTCATTTT CASSLGQKNHPLHF
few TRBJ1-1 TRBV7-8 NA TGTGCCAGCAGCTCCCGGGGGGCGCGGGGCACTGAAGCTTTCTTT CASSSRGARGTEAFF
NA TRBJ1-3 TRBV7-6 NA TGTGCCAGCAGCTTAGATCGCGAGAGCTCTGGAAACACCATATATTTT CASSLDRESSGNTIYF
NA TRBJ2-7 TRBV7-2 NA TGTTCCTGCGTCTGGGACACCCCTGGCGACGAGCAGTACTTC CSCVWDTPGDEQYF
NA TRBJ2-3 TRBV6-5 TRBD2 TGTGCCAGCCGTTACTCAGCGCTAGCGGTAGATGCAGATCCGCAGTATTTT CASRYSALAVDADPQYF
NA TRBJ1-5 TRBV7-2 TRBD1 TGTGCCAGAAGCCCCGGGACAGCTATCAATCAGCCCAAGCATTTT CARSPGTAINQPKHF
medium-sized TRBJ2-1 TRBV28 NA TGTGCCAGCAGTTTATTAGATAGCTTGAGGAATGAGCAGTTCTTC CASSLLDSLRNEQFF
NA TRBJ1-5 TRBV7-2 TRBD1 TGTGCCAGCAGCTTCGGGACAGCTAGCAATCAGGCCCAGCACTTC CASSFGTASNQAQHF
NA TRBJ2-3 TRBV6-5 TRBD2 TGCGCCAGCCGTTACTCAGCGCTAGCGGGAGATGCAGATACGCCGTATTTT CASRYSALAGDADTPYF
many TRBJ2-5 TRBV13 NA TGTGCCAGCAGCTTAGGGGGCCTCCACGAGACCCAGTACTTC CASSLGGLHETQYF
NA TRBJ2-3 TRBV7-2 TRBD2 TGTGCCAGCAGCTTTCTTGCTAGCGGGGGGAGCGCAGATACGCAGTATTTT CASSFLASGGSADTQYF
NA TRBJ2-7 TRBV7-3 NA TGTGCCAGCAGCGCAGGGCCAATCCCTTTCTACGAGCAGTACTTC CASSAGPIPFYEQYF
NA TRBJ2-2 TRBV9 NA TGTGCCAGCAGCGCAGGGGATTCAACCGGGGAGCTGTTTTTT CASSAGDSTGELFF
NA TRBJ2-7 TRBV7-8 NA TGTGCCCGCAGCTGGGACACCCCTGGCTACGATCCGTACTTC CARSWDTPGYDPYF
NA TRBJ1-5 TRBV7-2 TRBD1 TGTGCCAGCCGCACCGGGACAGCGAGCAATCAGACCCAGCATTTT CASRTGTASNQTQHF
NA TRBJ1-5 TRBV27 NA TGTTCCAGCAGCCAGGGCAGCGGGCAGCCCCATCATTTT CSSSQGSGQPHHF
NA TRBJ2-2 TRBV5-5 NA TGTGCCAGCACCCTAGGAGGGCCGGTGTTTTTT CASTLGGPVFF
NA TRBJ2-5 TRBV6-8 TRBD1 TGTGCCAGCAGGAGGACAGGGCCCCCAGAGACCCAGTACTTC CASRRTGPPETQYF
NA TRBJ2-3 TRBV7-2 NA TGTGCCAGCACCGCCCCACGAGAACCTAGCACAGATACGCAGTATTTT CASTAPREPSTDTQYF
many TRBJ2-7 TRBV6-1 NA TGTGCCAGCAGTGAGACCTTTGGACAGATGTCCTACGAGCAGTACTTC CASSETFGQMSYEQYF
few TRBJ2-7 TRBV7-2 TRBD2 TGTGCCAGCAGCTTAGGCAGCGGGAGGCTGACCTACGAGCAGTACTTC CASSLGSGRLTYEQYF
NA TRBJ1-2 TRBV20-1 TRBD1 TGCAGTGTTTTCGTCCGGGACAGGCAAAACTATGGCTACACCTTC CSVFVRDRQNYGYTF
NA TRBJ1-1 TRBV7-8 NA TGTGCCAGCAGCAGAGGGGTCATGAACACTGAAGCTTTCTTT CASSRGVMNTEAFF
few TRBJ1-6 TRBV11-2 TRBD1 TGTGCCAGCAGCTTTGAGACAGGGAGGAATTCACCCCTCCACTTT CASSFETGRNSPLHF
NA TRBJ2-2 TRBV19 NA TGTGCCAGTAGTTCGGACTACACCGGGGAGCTGTTTTTT CASSSDYTGELFF
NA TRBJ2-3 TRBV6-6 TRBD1 TGTGCCAGCAGCCTACAGGACAGGGGGACAGATACGCAGTATTTT CASSLQDRGTDTQYF
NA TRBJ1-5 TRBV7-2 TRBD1 TGTGCCAGCAGCTGGGGGACAGGGGGAGGTCAGCCCCAGCATTTT CASSWGTGGGQPQHF
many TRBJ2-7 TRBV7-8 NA TGTGCCAGCAGCTGGGACACCCCTTGCGACTTGCAGTACTTC CASSWDTPCDLQYF
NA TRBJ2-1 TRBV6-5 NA TGTGCCAGCAGCTCCCAGGGGAGCTCCTACAATGAGCAGTTCTTC CASSSQGSSYNEQFF
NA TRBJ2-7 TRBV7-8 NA TGTGCCCGAAGATGGGACACCCCTGGCGACGAGCAGTACTTC CARRWDTPGDEQYF
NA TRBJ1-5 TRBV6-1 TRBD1 TGCGCCAGCAGAAGGGGACAGAAAAATCAGCCCAAGCATTTT CASRRGQKNQPKHF
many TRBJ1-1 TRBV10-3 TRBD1 TGTGCCATCAGCGGTTTTGGACAGGGATACACTGAAGCTTTCTTT CAISGFGQGYTEAFF
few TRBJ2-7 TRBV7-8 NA TGTTCCGTCAGCTGGGACACCCCTGGCGACGAGCAGTACTTC CSVSWDTPGDEQYF
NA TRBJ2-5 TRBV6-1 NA TGTGCCAGCAGTTACCTCAGGAGTCAAGAGACCCAGTACTTC CASSYLRSQETQYF